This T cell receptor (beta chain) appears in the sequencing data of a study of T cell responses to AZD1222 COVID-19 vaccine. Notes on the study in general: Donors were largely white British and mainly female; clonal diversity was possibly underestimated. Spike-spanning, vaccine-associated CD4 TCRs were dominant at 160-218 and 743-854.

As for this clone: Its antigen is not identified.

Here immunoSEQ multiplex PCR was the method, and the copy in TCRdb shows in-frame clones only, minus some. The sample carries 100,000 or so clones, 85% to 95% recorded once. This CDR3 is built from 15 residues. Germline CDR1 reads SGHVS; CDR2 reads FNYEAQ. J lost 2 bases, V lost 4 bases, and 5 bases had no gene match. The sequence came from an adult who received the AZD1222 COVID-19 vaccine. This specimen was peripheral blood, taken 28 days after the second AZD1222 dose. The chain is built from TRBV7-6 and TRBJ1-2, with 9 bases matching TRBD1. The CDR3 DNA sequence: TGTGCCAGCAGCTCTACGACAGGGGGGAACTATGGCTACACCTTC. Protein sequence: CASSSTTGGNYGYTF.